This section outlines one T cell receptor beta chain sequence together with its context. The antigen is not known. The sample comes from a study of shared clonotypes between healthy human individuals. General observations from the study: Although depth was large, rarefaction showed that sequencing of the sorted subsets was incomplete. Naive subsets, compared against memory subsets, generally had larger estimated richness values.

Only Caucasian adults living in Nashville, Tennessee served as donors. V gave up 6 bases and J gave up 2 bases; unmatched junction bases: 13. This CDR3 has 16 amino acids. In germline, CDR1 is WNHNN, CDR2 SYGVQD (reference sequence). The authors' processing: Filtering differed, since immunoSEQ gave only junction sequences and no quality scores. The method was immunoSEQ multiplex PCR; TCRdb's version includes in-frame clones alone and lacks a portion of them. V and J calls and clone size are as listed in that table; D and trimming were resolved from the DNA. The data show roughly 410,000 clones, with roughly 96% seen just once and approximately 0.3% held by the top ten.

The chain links TRBV10-1 to TRBJ2-7; 7 nucleotides align to TRBD1. The source material was memory CD8+ T cells sorted from blood. The sample's subset: CD45RO+ cells pooled with CCR7-negative TemRA cells. The source of this sequence is a man aged 25-45 years in good health. DNA for the CDR3: TGCGCCAGCAGACTTAACAGGGGCCCAGCCCCCTACGAGCAGTACTTC. This translates into CASRLNRGPAPYEQYF.